A selection of T cell receptor beta chains follows, all from one sample in a study of OX40 agonist ivuxolimab in advanced cancers. Assay used: immunoSEQ multiplex PCR; TCRdb lists only in-frame clones, some missing. This table has over 95,000 clones, roughly 91% appearing once. Here the sequenced sample was CD4+ or CD8+ T cells sorted from blood, taken in a trial of the OX40 agonist ivuxolimab. These receptors were obtained from an adult with an advanced solid tumor such as melanoma, head and neck, liver or kidney cancer. Both conserved end residues are part of each CDR3. D genes are given only for firm matches. Clone size is given for some rows only: seen once, a few or many times, or a class if the clone is expanded.

D	V	length	size	J	DNA	CDR3
TRBD2	TRBV30	16	.	TRBJ2-1	TGTGCCTGGAGCTCTGTAGGGCTAGCGGGCCGAGGAGAGCAGTTCTTC	CAWSSVGLAGRGEQFF
.	TRBV29-1	11	.	TRBJ2-5	TGCAGCGTTGAAGGGGGGGAGACCCAGTACTTC	CSVEGGETQYF
TRBD1	TRBV19	15	once	TRBJ2-1	TGTGCCAGTAGTACGGGACAGGGGAACTACAATGAGCAGTTCTTC	CASSTGQGNYNEQFF
TRBD2	TRBV27	15	.	TRBJ2-7	TGTGCCAGCAGTTTAACTAGCGGGGGCTCCTACGAGCAGTACTTC	CASSLTSGGSYEQYF
TRBD1	TRBV23-1	17	.	TRBJ1-2	TGCGCCAGCAGGGAGGAACGGAACAGGGGGGAGAACTATGGCTACACCTTC	CASREERNRGENYGYTF
TRBD1	TRBV6-5	14	.	TRBJ1-2	TGTGCCAGCAGGTCCGGACAGGGGAACTATGGCTACACCTTC	CASRSGQGNYGYTF
.	TRBV5-1	14	.	TRBJ1-2	TGCGCCAGCAGCTTTAACGGGGGCACAGGCGGCTACACCTTC	CASSFNGGTGGYTF
.	TRBV5-1	14	.	TRBJ1-2	TGCGCCAGCAGCCCACAGGGACTAGACTATGGCTACACCTTC	CASSPQGLDYGYTF
.	TRBV5-1	14	.	TRBJ2-3	TGCGCCAGCAGCTTGAACGGGGGTGCAGATACGCAGTATTTT	CASSLNGGADTQYF
.	TRBV2	15	.	TRBJ2-3	TGTGCCAGCAGGGAACGGGACTTAAACACAGATACGCAGTATTTT	CASRERDLNTDTQYF
.	TRBV5-8	14	.	TRBJ1-2	TGTGCCAGCAGCCCACAGACAGAACTCTATGGCTACACCTTC	CASSPQTELYGYTF
TRBD1	TRBV29-1	15	few	TRBJ2-7	TGCAGCGTTGACCTCCATCACAGGGGACGGAACGAGCAGTACTTC	CSVDLHHRGRNEQYF
.	TRBV11-3	13	.	TRBJ2-5	TGTGCCAGCAGCTTAGGATCGGTGGAGACCCAGTACTTC	CASSLGSVETQYF
.	TRBV19	19	.	TRBJ1-1	TGTGCCAGTAGTACCTCTTCCACACGCCAGGGCCTGAGGGACACTGAAGCTTTCTTT	CASSTSSTRQGLRDTEAFF
.	TRBV5-6	15	.	TRBJ2-2	TGTGCCAGCAGCTTGGAAGCCCGCCAGCACCGGGGAGCTGTTTTT	CASSLEARQHRGAVF
TRBD2	TRBV29-1	13	.	TRBJ2-2	TGCAGCGGTAATCTAGCGGGAGCCGGGGAGCTGTTTTTT	CSGNLAGAGELFF
.	TRBV2	16	.	TRBJ2-1	TGTGCCAGCAGGACCCTTGGGGGCGGGATCTACAATGAGCAGTTCTTC	CASRTLGGGIYNEQFF
.	TRBV7-7	14	.	TRBJ2-5	TGTGCCAGCAGCCCAAACGGCGCGTTGGCGACCCAGTACTTC	CASSPNGALATQYF
TRBD1	TRBV7-9	15	.	TRBJ2-3	TGTGCCAGCAGCTTAGGGACAGGGGGCCAAGATACGCAGTATTTT	CASSLGTGGQDTQYF
TRBD2	TRBV7-2	17	.	TRBJ2-1	TGTGCCAGCAGCCGGACTAGCGGGGGCACTTCCTACAATGAGCAGTTCTTC	CASSRTSGGTSYNEQFF
TRBD1	TRBV4-2	17	.	TRBJ2-3	TGTGCCAGCAGCCAACCCGACAGGGGGCTTCGCACAGATACGCAGTATTTT	CASSQPDRGLRTDTQYF
TRBD1	TRBV7-2	15	once	TRBJ1-4	TGTGCCAGCAGCTCTGGACAGGCGGGGGGTGAAAAACTGTTTTTT	CASSSGQAGGEKLFF
.	TRBV21-1	14	.	TRBJ1-2	TGTGCCAGCATTCCCGGGACAGCCTTCGGTGGCTACACCTTC	CASIPGTAFGGYTF